Listed here are 12 T cell receptor beta chains from one sample, sequenced in a study of T cell responses to AZD1222 COVID-19 vaccine. This table comes from immunoSEQ multiplex PCR, and its TCRdb copy is limited to in-frame clones, with some not included. Seen here are 150,000 to 200,000 clones, under 95% observed once, and the top ten hold roughly 0.98%. Source: peripheral blood, taken on day 0 of AZD1222 vaccination. The source is an adult in good health.

This chain uses TRBV28 with TRBJ1-4, with a tentative D call TRBD1 (5 bases). The V gene lost 7 bases and the J gene lost 4 bases, with 22 bases spanning the gap. This CDR3 spans 17 amino acids. The germline CDR1 and CDR2 sequences are MDHEN and SYDVKM. The CDR3: CASKVGGELLRNEKLFF. The CDR3 DNA sequence: TGTGCCAGCAAAGTCGGGGGGGAACTACTTCGTAATGAAAAACTGTTTTTT.

The chain recombines TRBV3-1 (or the pseudogene TRBV3-2) with TRBJ1-1, with D perhaps TRBD1 (5 bases). Deletions cut 1 base from V and 3 bases from J, with 12 bases between. CDR3 length: 15 amino acids. Germline V gene lookup returns CDR1 LGHDT and CDR2 YNNKEL (reference sequence). CDR3 protein: CASSQGPVRDTEAFF. The CDR3 DNA sequence: TGTGCCAGCAGCCAAGGGCCCGTCAGGGACACTGAAGCTTTCTTT.

V is TRBV15 and J is TRBJ2-7, with D maybe TRBD1 (6 bases). Looked up from germline, CDR1 is LNHNV and CDR2 is YYDKDF (reference sequence). Trimming removed 0 bases from V and 2 bases from J, with 11 bases in between. The CDR3 runs to 15 residues. The CDR3 protein is CATSRDLDSTYEQYF. In DNA form, the CDR3 reads TGTGCCACCAGCAGAGATCTGGACAGCACCTACGAGCAGTACTTC.

This rearrangement joins TRBV11-2 to TRBJ2-7; 9 bases line up with TRBD2. CDR3 size: 16 residues. V lost 2 bases, J lost 5 bases, and 10 bases stayed unmatched. Germline CDR1 and CDR2: SGHAT and FQNNGV. Here the CDR3 reads CASSLNAGGTRHEQYF. The CDR3 nucleotides read TGTGCCAGCAGCTTAAACGCGGGAGGGACTCGCCACGAGCAGTACTTC.

The chain carries TRBV6-5 and TRBJ2-7; 8 bases line up with TRBD2. V lost 6 bases to trimming and J lost 7 bases; unmatched junction nucleotides: 8. Germline CDR1 is MNHEY and CDR2 is SVGAGI. This CDR3 is built from 13 residues. CDR3 loop: CASSPSGSGEQYF. The CDR3 coding sequence is TGTGCCAGCAGCCCAAGCGGGAGCGGTGAGCAGTACTTC.

The rearrangement uses TRBV4-2 and TRBJ2-7; TRBD1 aligns across 10 bases. V lost 0 bases, J lost 3 bases, and 5 bases stayed unmatched. Germline values: CDR1 LGHNA, CDR2 YNFKEQ. The CDR3 is made up of 16 amino acids. The CDR3 nucleotides read TGTGCCAGCAGCCAAGATCCGACAGGGGGCAGCTACGAGCAGTACTTC. Protein: CASSQDPTGGSYEQYF.

The V gene is TRBV7-8, the J gene TRBJ2-5; D possibly uses TRBD1 or TRBD2 (5 bases each). The CDR3 spans 16 residues. Germline values: CDR1 SGHVS, CDR2 FQNEAQ. V lost 5 bases and J lost 0, with 16 bases in between. The CDR3 spells CASSHRDPQYQETQYF. CDR3 bases: TGTGCCAGCAGCCACCGGGACCCCCAGTACCAAGAGACCCAGTACTTC. The variable domain in full, completed from reference TRBV7-8 and TRBJ2-5, reads GAGVSQSPRYKVAKRGQDVALRCDPISGHVSLFWYQQALGQGPEFLTYFQNEAQLDKSGLPSDRFFAERPEGSVSTLKIQRTQQEDSAVYLCASSHRDPQYQETQYFGPGTRLLVL.

The chain has TRBV4-2 and TRBJ2-1; 8 bases map to TRBD1. Germline V gives CDR1 LGHNA, CDR2 YNFKEQ. The V gene end was trimmed by 4 bases and the J gene end by 6 bases; junction bases not matched to a gene: 8. This CDR3 has 15 amino acids. The CDR3 coding sequence is TGTGCCAGCAGCCCCCGGGACAGGACCAGCAATGAGCAGTTCTTC. This gives the protein CASSPRDRTSNEQFF.

This chain uses TRBV19 with TRBJ1-2, with D perhaps TRBD1 (5 bases). Per the germline V gene, CDR1 is LNHDA and CDR2 is SQIVND (reference sequence). The CDR3 length is 14 residues. V was trimmed by 5 bases and J by 4 bases, leaving 14 bases between them. The CDR3 region has the DNA TGTGCCAGTAGTTTTAGGACGGGGCCCTATGGCTACACCTTC. As protein: CASSFRTGPYGYTF.

The V gene is TRBV11-3, the J gene TRBJ2-7; D may be TRBD2 (6 bases). The CDR3 has 15 residues. Germline values: CDR1 SGHNT, CDR2 YENEEA. V was clipped by 2 bases and J by 0 bases, with 11 bases between them. CDR3 sequence (DNA): TGTGCCAGCAGCTTAACCGGGAGCAGCTCCTACGAGCAGTACTTC. It specifies CASSLTGSSSYEQYF.

This CDR3 reads CASSSGGDTEAFF. The CDR3 nucleotides are TGCGCCAGCAGTTCAGGGGGTGACACTGAAGCTTTCTTT. The J gene is TRBJ1-1, the V gene TRBV5-1; 7 bases agree with TRBD1. Germline-derived CDR1 and CDR2 are SGHRS and YFSETQ. The CDR3 contains 13 residues. The V segment lost 5 bases and the J segment 3 bases; nucleotides outside the gene matches: 4.

This clone has a single count. The chain links TRBV7-9 to TRBJ2-7; 7 positions agree with TRBD1. V was pared by 0 bases and J by 2 bases, with 10 bases of the junction left unmatched. Germline CDR1 and CDR2: SEHNR and FQNEAQ (reference sequence). This CDR3 contains 17 residues. The CDR3 DNA is TGTGCCAGCAGCTTAGCCGTCAGACAGGGTAATACCTACGAGCAGTACTTC. Protein: CASSLAVRQGNTYEQYF.